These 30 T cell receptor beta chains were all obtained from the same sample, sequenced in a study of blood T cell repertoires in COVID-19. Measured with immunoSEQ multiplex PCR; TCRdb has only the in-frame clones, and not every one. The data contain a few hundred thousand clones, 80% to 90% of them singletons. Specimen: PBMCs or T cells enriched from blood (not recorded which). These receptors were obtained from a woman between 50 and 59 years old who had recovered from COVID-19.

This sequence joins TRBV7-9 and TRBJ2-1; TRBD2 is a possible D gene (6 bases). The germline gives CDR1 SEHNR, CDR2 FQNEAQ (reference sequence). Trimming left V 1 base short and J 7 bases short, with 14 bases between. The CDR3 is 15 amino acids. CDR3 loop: CASSLGSGEENEQFF. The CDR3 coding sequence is TGTGCCAGCAGCTTAGGGTCCGGGGAGGAGAATGAGCAGTTCTTC.

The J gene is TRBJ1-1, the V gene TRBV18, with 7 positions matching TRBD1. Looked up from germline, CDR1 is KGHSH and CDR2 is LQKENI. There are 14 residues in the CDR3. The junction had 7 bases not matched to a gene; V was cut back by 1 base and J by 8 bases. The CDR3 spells CASSPLRLQGEAFF. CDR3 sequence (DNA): TGTGCCAGCTCACCACTAAGGCTACAGGGGGAAGCTTTCTTT.

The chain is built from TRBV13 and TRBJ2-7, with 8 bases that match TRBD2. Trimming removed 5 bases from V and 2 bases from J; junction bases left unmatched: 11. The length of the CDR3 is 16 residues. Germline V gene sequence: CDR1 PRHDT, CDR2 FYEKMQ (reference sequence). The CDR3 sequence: CASSQTLGLAPYEQYF. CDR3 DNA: TGTGCCAGCAGCCAGACACTCGGACTAGCCCCCTACGAGCAGTACTTC.

The CDR3 spells CASSSGGGGYTF. As DNA, the CDR3 is TGTGCCAGCAGCTCCGGAGGAGGGGGCTACACCTTC. The chain combines TRBV13 with TRBJ1-2, with D unclear. The ends were cut back, 4 bases at V and 8 bases at J, with 11 bases in the middle. CDR1 PRHDT and CDR2 FYEKMQ come from the germline V gene (reference sequence). The CDR3 spans 12 residues.

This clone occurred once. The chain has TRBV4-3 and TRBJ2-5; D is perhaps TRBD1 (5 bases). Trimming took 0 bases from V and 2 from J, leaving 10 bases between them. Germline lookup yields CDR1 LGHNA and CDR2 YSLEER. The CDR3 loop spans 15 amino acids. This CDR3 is CASSQEVDRQETQYF. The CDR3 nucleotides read TGCGCCAGCAGCCAAGAAGTCGACAGACAAGAGACCCAGTACTTC.

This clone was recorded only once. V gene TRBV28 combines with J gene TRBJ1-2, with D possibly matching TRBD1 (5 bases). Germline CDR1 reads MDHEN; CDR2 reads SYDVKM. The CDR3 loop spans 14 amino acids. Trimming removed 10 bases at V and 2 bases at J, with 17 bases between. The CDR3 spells CATIPYGGNYGYTF. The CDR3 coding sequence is TGTGCCACCATCCCCTATGGGGGGAACTATGGCTACACCTTC.

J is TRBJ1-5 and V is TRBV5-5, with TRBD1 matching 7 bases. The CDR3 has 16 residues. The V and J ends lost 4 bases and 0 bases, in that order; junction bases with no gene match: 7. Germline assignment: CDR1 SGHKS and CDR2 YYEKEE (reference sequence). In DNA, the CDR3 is TGTGCCAGCAGCCTGACAGGGAAGTATAGCAATCAGCCCCAGCATTTT. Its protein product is CASSLTGKYSNQPQHF.

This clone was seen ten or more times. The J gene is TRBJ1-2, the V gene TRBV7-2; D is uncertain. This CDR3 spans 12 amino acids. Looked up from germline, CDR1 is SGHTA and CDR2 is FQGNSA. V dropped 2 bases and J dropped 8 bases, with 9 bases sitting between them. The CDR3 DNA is TGTGCCAGCAGCTTATCGAACGGGGGCTACACCTTC. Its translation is CASSLSNGGYTF. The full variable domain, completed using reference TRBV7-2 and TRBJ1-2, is GAGVSQSPSNKVTEKGKDVELRCDPISGHTALYWYRQSLGQGLEFLIYFQGNSAPDKSGLPSDRFSAERTGGSVSTLTIQRTQQEDSAVYLCASSLSNGGYTFGSGTRLTVV.

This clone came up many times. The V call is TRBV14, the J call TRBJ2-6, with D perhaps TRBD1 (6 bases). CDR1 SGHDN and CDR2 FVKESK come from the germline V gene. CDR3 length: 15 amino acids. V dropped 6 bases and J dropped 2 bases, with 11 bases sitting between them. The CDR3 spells CASSPSGAGANVLTF. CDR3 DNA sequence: TGTGCCAGCAGTCCTTCAGGGGCTGGGGCCAACGTCCTGACTTTC.

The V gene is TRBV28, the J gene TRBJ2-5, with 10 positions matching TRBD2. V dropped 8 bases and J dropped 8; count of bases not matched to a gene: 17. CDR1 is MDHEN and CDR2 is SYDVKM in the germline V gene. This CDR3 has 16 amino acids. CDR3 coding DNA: TGTGCCAGCGGACCTTTGAGCGGGGGGGGCCAGGGAACCCAGTACTTC. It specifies CASGPLSGGGQGTQYF.

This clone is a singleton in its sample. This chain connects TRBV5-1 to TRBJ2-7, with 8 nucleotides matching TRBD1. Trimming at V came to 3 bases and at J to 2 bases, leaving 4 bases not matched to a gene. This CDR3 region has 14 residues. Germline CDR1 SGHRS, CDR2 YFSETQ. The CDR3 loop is CASSSGTGAYEQYF. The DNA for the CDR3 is TGCGCCAGCAGCTCCGGGACAGGAGCCTACGAGCAGTACTTC.

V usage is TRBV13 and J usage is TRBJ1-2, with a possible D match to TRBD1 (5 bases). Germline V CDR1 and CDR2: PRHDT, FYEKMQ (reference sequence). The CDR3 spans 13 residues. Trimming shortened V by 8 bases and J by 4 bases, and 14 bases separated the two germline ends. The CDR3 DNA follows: TGTGCCAGCCGCAGGGAACCCAGCTATGGCTACACCTTC. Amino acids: CASRREPSYGYTF. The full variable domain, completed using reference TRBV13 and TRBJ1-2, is AAGVIQSPRHLIKEKRETATLKCYPIPRHDTVYWYQQGPGQDPQFLISFYEKMQSDKGSIPDRFSAQQFSDYHSELNMSSLELGDSALYFCASRREPSYGYTFGSGTRLTVV.

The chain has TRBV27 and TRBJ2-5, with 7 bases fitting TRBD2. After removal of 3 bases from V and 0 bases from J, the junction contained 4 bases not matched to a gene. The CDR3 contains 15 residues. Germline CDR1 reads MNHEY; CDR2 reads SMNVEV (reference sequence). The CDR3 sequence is CASSFFGGDQETQYF. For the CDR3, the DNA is TGTGCCAGCAGTTTTTTTGGGGGGGACCAAGAGACCCAGTACTTC.

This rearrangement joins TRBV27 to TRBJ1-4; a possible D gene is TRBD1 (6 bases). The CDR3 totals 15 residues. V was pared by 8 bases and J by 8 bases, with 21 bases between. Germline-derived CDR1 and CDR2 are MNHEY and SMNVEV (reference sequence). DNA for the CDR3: TGTGCCAGCGGACCCCGGGAAGGGGGATTAGAAAAACTGTTTTTT. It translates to CASGPREGGLEKLFF.

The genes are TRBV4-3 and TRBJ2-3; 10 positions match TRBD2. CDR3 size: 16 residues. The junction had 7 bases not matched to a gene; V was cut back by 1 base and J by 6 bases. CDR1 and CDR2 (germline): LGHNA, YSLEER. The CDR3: CASSQVGAGGPDTQYF. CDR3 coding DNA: TGCGCCAGCAGCCAAGTCGGAGCGGGGGGGCCGGATACGCAGTATTTT.

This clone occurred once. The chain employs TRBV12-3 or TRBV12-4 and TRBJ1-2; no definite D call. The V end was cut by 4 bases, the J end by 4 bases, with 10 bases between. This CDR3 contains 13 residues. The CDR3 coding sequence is TGTGCCAGCAGTTCCACTAAGGCCTATGGCTACACCTTC. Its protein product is CASSSTKAYGYTF.

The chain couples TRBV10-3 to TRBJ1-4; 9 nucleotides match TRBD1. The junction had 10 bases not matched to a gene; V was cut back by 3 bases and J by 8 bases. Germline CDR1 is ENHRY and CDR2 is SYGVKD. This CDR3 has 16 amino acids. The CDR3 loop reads CAISDASGTGTEKLFF. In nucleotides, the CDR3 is TGTGCCATCAGTGATGCCTCCGGGACAGGGACCGAAAAACTGTTTTTT.

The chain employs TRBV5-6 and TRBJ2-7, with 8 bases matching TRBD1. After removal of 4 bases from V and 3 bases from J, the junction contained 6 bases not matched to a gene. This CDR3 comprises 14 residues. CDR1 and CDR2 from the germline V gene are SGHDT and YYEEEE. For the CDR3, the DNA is TGTGCCAGCAGCAGGGCTACAGGGGGCTACGAGCAGTACTTC. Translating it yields CASSRATGGYEQYF. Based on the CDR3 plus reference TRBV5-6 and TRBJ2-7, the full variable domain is DAGVTQSPTHLIKTRGQQVTLRCSPKSGHDTVSWYQQALGQGPQFIFQYYEEEERQRGNFPDRFSGHQFPNYSSELNVNALLLGDSALYLCASSRATGGYEQYFGPGTRLTVT.

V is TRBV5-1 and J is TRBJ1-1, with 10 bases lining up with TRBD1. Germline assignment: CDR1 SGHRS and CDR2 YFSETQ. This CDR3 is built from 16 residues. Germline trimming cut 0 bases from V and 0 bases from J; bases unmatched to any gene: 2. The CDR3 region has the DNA TGCGCCAGCAGCTTGGGGACAGGGGGTATGAACACTGAAGCTTTCTTT. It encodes CASSLGTGGMNTEAFF.

The CDR3 DNA sequence: TGTGCCAGCAGCCAAGGGGCCAGCTCTGGAAACACCATATATTTT. As protein: CASSQGASSGNTIYF. The gene calls are TRBV3-1 (or the pseudogene TRBV3-2) and TRBJ1-3; the D is unclear. This CDR3 is built from 15 residues. Per germline, CDR1 LGHDT and CDR2 YNNKEL (reference sequence). Trimming took 1 base from V and 0 from J, leaving 7 bases between them.

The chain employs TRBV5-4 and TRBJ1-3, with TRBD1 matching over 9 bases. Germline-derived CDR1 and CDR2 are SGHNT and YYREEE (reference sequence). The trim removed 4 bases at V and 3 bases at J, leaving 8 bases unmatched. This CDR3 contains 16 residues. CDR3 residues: CASSRTGGAVGNTIYF. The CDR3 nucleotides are TGTGCCAGCAGCCGCACAGGGGGCGCGGTTGGAAACACCATATATTTT.

This chain's CDR3 is CASREWGQSNQPQHF. The CDR3 bases are TGTGCCAGCAGGGAATGGGGACAGAGCAATCAGCCCCAGCATTTT. The chain carries TRBV28 and TRBJ1-5, with 7 bases fitting TRBD1. CDR3 size: 15 residues. With V trimmed by 6 bases and J by 1 base, 6 bases remained unmatched. Germline V gene lookup returns CDR1 MDHEN and CDR2 SYDVKM.

The CDR3 loop reads CSVYSSGGFYEQYF. CDR3 coding DNA: TGCAGCGTTTATAGTAGCGGGGGCTTCTACGAGCAGTACTTC. The rearrangement joins TRBV29-1 to TRBJ2-7; 9 bases are shared with TRBD2. Looked up from germline, CDR1 is SQVTM and CDR2 is ANQGSEA. CDR3 length equals 14 residues. J was trimmed by 3 bases and V by 5 bases; bases with no gene match: 8.

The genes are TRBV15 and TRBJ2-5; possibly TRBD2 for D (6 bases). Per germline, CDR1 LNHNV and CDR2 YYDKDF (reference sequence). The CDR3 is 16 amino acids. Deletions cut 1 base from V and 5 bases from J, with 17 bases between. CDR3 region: CATSRGRMGGAETQYF. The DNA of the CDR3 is TGTGCCACCAGCAGAGGGAGGATGGGGGGTGCGGAGACCCAGTACTTC.

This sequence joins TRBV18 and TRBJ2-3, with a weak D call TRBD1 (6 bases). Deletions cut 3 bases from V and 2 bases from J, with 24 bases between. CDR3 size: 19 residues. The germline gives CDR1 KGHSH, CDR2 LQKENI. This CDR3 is CASSPLSWGRPNNTDTQYF. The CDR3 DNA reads TGTGCCAGCTCACCGCTATCGTGGGGGCGGCCAAACAACACAGATACGCAGTATTTT.

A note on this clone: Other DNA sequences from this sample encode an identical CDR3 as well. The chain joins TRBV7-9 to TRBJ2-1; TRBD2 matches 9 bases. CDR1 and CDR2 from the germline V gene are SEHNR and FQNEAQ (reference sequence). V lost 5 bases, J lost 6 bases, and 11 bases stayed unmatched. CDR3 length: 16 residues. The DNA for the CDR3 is TGTGCCAGCAGCGTTTATGGTGGCGGGGGGGCCAATGAGCAGTTCTTC. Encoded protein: CASSVYGGGGANEQFF.

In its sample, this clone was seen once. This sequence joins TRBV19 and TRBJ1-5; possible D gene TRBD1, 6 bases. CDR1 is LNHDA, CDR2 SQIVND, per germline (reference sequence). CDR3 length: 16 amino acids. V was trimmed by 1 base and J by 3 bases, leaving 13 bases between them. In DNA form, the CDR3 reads TGTGCCAGTAGTATAGGTCGCGGACAGCTCAATCAGCCCCAGCATTTT. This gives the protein CASSIGRGQLNQPQHF.

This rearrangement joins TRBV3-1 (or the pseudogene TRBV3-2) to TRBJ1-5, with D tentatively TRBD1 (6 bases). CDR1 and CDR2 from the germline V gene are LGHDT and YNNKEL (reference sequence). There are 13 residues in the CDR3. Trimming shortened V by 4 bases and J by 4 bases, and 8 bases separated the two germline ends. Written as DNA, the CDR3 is TGTGCCAGCAGCCTCCAGGGGAATCAGCCCCAGCATTTT. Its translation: CASSLQGNQPQHF.

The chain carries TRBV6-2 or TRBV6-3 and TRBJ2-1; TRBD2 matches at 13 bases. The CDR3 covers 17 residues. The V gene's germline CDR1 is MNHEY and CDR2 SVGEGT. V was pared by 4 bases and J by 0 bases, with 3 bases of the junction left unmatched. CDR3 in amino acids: CASSSGLAGHSYNEQFF. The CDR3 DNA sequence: TGTGCCAGCAGTTCGGGACTAGCGGGGCACTCCTACAATGAGCAGTTCTTC.

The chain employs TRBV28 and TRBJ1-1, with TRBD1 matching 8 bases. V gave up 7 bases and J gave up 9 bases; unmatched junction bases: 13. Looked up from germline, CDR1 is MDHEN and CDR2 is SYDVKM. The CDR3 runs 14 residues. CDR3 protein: CASIPSIPGGQAFF. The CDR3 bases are TGTGCCAGCATCCCCTCCATTCCAGGGGGCCAAGCTTTCTTT.